The T cell receptor (beta chain) described here comes from a study of neurological immune-mediated disorders. Template-switch 5'RACE cDNA synthesis added a 10-nucleotide unique molecular identifier. The output of every sequencing run exceeded 190 million TCR-beta sequences, derived from 15-18 subjects. MiXCR, run by TCRdb on the 5' RACE reads, gives a single entry per CDR3 protein. Of about 50,000 distinct CDR3 sequences listed, approximately 8.4% are singletons. Whole-study results and caveats: It was HTLV-1-associated myelopathy that showed the most TCR clonal expansion, while multiple sclerosis showed the least, falling below healthy controls.

This clonotype was recorded many times. Its antigen is still unknown. Time point given: longitudinal time-point 3. The CDR3 spans 13 residues. The germline V gene has CDR1 SNHLY and CDR2 FYNNEI. V was pared by 6 bases and J by 0 bases, with 8 bases between. The material sequenced was PBMCs. The rearrangement uses TRBV2 and TRBJ1-1; D is uncertain. The TCR originated in a woman between 35 and 50 years old in good health. The CDR3 nucleotides read TGTGCCAGCAGGGCCAGACTGAACACTGAAGCTTTCTTT. Translation gives CASRARLNTEAFF. Looking up the rest from reference TRBV2 and TRBJ1-1 gives the full variable domain: EPEVTQTPSHQVTQMGQEVILRCVPISNHLYFYWYRQILGQKVEFLVSFYNNEISEKSEIFDDQFSVERPDGSNFTLKIRSTKLEDSAMYFCASRARLNTEAFFGQGTRLTVV.